The 14 T cell receptor beta chains below come from one sample, sequenced in a study of regulatory T cells in long-lasting Graves disease. CDR3-region Arm-PCR and iRepertoire HTBI primers produced the TCR beta libraries. Via MiXCR, TCRdb re-called the multiplex PCR reads, giving one row per CDR3 protein. The data contain 500,000 to 700,000 distinct CDR3 sequences, 30% of them seen just once; the ten biggest clones take up roughly 46%. This sample's time point: persistent/refractory GD, antithyroid drugs over 5 years with positive TRAb. Following extraction of RNA from PBMCs, that RNA was used to make the TCR library. Here the sequenced sample was peripheral blood mononuclear cells (PBMCs), taken when the disease was refractory, from a patient treated with antithyroid drugs. The origin of the receptors is a female donor with Graves disease.

The table lists this clonotype with a few counts. The chain carries TRBV7-6 and TRBJ1-1; the match to TRBD1 covers 7 bases. V was pared by 5 bases and J by 11 bases, with 11 bases of the junction left unmatched. CDR3 size: 13 residues. The germline gives CDR1 SGHVS, CDR2 FNYEAQ. The CDR3 is CASSPKEGAGAFF. The CDR3 DNA reads TGTGCCAGCAGCCCCAAGGAGGGGGCAGGGGCTTTCTTT.

The V call is TRBV6-5, the J call TRBJ1-2, with D possibly TRBD1 on 6 matching bases. Between the trimmed V and J ends, which lost 3 bases and 5 bases, there was a span of 19 bases. There are 16 residues in the CDR3. Germline values: CDR1 MNHEY, CDR2 SVGAGI. The CDR3: CASSYGQRGGEYGYTF. The CDR3 region has the DNA TGTGCCAGCAGTTATGGACAGCGGGGGGGGGAATATGGCTACACCTTC.

About this clonotype itself: A single base separates this from a much larger clone, so it may be a read error. The genes are TRBV12-3 or TRBV12-4 and TRBJ2-7; 12 nucleotides match TRBD2. This CDR3 has 15 residues. The chain's CDR3 is CASRYSSGRAYEQCF. In DNA form, the CDR3 reads TGTGCCAGCAGGTACTCTAGCGGGAGGGCCTACGAGCAGTGCTTC.

This clonotype was picked up many times. This chain uses TRBV28 with TRBJ1-4; D call uncertain. The CDR3 is 15 residues long. The V end was cut by 6 bases, the J end by 0 bases, with 11 bases between. Germline lookup yields CDR1 MDHEN and CDR2 SYDVKM. The CDR3 protein is CASRRRHATNEKLFF. The CDR3 nucleotides are TGTGCCAGCAGGCGACGACACGCAACTAATGAAAAACTGTTTTTT.

J is TRBJ2-4 and V is TRBV20-1; D is unresolved. V lost 0 bases, J lost 6 bases, and 6 bases lay in between. The CDR3 is 12 amino acids. Per the germline V gene, CDR1 is DFQATT and CDR2 is SNEGSKA (reference sequence). The CDR3 DNA follows: TGCAGTGCTAGAGATCACAGAAACATTCAGTACTTC. Translating gives CSARDHRNIQYF.

V and J are TRBV2 and TRBJ1-1, with a possible D match to TRBD1 (5 bases). The CDR3 totals 15 residues. V lost 1 base and J lost 2, with 11 bases in between. Germline loops: CDR1 SNHLY, CDR2 FYNNEI. The CDR3 region has the DNA TGTGCCAGCAGTGAAGATGGTGGGGGAAACACTGAAGCTTTCTTT. It is translated as CASSEDGGGNTEAFF.

The table lists this clonotype with a few counts. The gene calls are TRBV27 and TRBJ2-7; TRBD2 might be the D (6 bases). Germline lookup yields CDR1 MNHEY and CDR2 SMNVEV (reference sequence). This CDR3 is built from 12 residues. V dropped 5 bases and J dropped 9 bases, with 14 bases sitting between them. CDR3 sequence: CASSPTGSGQYF. The CDR3 bases are TGTGCCAGCAGTCCCACCGGGAGCGGGCAGTACTTC.

In this sample, this clonotype turned up many times. The chain combines TRBV28 with TRBJ1-6, with D unclear. Trimming left V 2 bases short and J 7 bases short, with 9 bases between. The CDR3 runs to 14 residues. In germline, CDR1 is MDHEN, CDR2 SYDVKM. This CDR3 is CASSLRAANSPLHF. CDR3 DNA: TGTGCCAGCAGTTTACGGGCCGCCAATTCACCCCTCCACTTT.

This chain uses TRBV7-2 with TRBJ1-1, with a possible D match to TRBD1 (6 bases). The CDR3 has 15 residues. V was pared by 4 bases and J by 1 base, with 13 bases between. CDR1 is SGHTA and CDR2 is FQGNSA in the germline V gene. As DNA, the CDR3 is TGTGCCAGCAGCTCAAGGGTAGGGGGGAACACTGAAGCTTTCTTT. Translating it yields CASSSRVGGNTEAFF.

This clonotype has more than one count but fewer than ten. V and J are TRBV7-9 and TRBJ1-2, with no clear D. CDR3 length: 13 residues. The V and J ends lost 1 base and 6 bases respectively, with 9 bases between them. The germline CDR1 and CDR2 sequences are SEHNR and FQNEAQ (reference sequence). Here the CDR3 DNA reads TGTGCCAGCAGCTTAGTCGCAGGAAATGGCTACACCTTC. Amino acids: CASSLVAGNGYTF.

This clonotype was observed many times. The genes are TRBV19 and TRBJ1-2; perhaps TRBD1 as D (5 bases). Per germline, CDR1 LNHDA and CDR2 SQIVND (reference sequence). V was cut by 5 bases and J by 4 bases, with 17 bases left in between. The CDR3 runs to 15 residues. The chain's CDR3 is CASSPRQSPSYGYTF. As DNA, the CDR3 is TGTGCCAGTAGTCCTCGACAGAGCCCAAGCTATGGCTACACCTTC.

The V call is TRBV6-2 or TRBV6-3, the J call TRBJ1-3; no clear D gene. The CDR3 runs to 15 residues. CDR1 is MNHEY and CDR2 is SVGEGT in the germline V gene. With 3 bases removed from V and 0 bases from J, the gap between germline ends came to 9 bases. CDR3 bases: TGTGCCAGCAGTTATGACATTACCTCTGGAAACACCATATATTTT. It encodes CASSYDITSGNTIYF.

The genes are TRBV28 and TRBJ1-4; TRBD1 might be the D (5 bases). Germline CDR1 and CDR2: MDHEN and SYDVKM. This CDR3 is 15 amino acids long. V lost 5 bases, J lost 3 bases, and 13 bases lay in between. As DNA, the CDR3 is TGTGCCAGCAGTGAATTTGGGGGGTCTAATGAAAAACTGTTTTTT. This translates into CASSEFGGSNEKLFF.

In this sample, this clonotype turned up a few times. The chain uses TRBV20-1 and TRBJ1-1; D is uncertain. This CDR3 comprises 12 residues. V was pared by 5 bases and J by 0 bases, with 7 bases between. Germline assignment: CDR1 DFQATT and CDR2 SNEGSKA (reference sequence). The CDR3 spells CSAGLMNTEAFF. Here the CDR3 DNA reads TGCAGTGCTGGCCTAATGAACACTGAAGCTTTCTTT.